Shown below are 16 T cell receptor beta chains from a single sample sequenced in a study of control samples from healthy donors and cancer patients. This table comes from immunoSEQ multiplex PCR, and its TCRdb copy is limited to in-frame clones, with some not included. The sample lists about 140,000 clones, 90% to 95% occurring once. The sample taken for sequencing was blood. The receptors were sampled from a man aged 40-55 years in good health.

CDR3 nucleotide sequence: TGTGCCAGCTCACCACGACAAGACACAGGGTATGGCTACACCTTC. Translated, it gives CASSPRQDTGYGYTF. V is TRBV18 and J is TRBJ1-2; TRBD1 is a possible D gene (6 bases). The CDR3 is 15 residues long. Trimming shortened V by 1 base and J by 5 bases, and 14 bases separated the two germline ends. The germline V gene encodes CDR1 KGHSH and CDR2 LQKENI.

The chain couples TRBV7-6 to TRBJ2-7, with 8 nucleotides matching TRBD1. This CDR3 is built from 15 residues. Germline-derived CDR1 and CDR2 are SGHVS and FNYEAQ. Unmatched junction bases numbered 10, after V lost 4 bases and J lost 5 bases. CDR3 loop: CASSSLPTDRDEQYF. The CDR3 DNA is TGTGCCAGCAGCTCCCTCCCCACGGACAGGGACGAGCAGTACTTC.

The sample holds one count of this clone. The J gene is TRBJ2-3, the V gene TRBV7-2; 7 nucleotides align to TRBD1. Germline V CDR1 and CDR2: SGHTA, FQGNSA. The CDR3 has 14 amino acids. J lost 6 bases, V lost 1 base, and 4 bases had no gene match. CDR3 in amino acids: CASSLGQGVDTQYF. The DNA of the CDR3 is TGTGCCAGCAGCTTAGGTCAGGGGGTGGATACGCAGTATTTT. Complete variable domain (other parts from reference TRBV7-2 and TRBJ2-3): GAGVSQSPSNKVTEKGKDVELRCDPISGHTALYWYRQSLGQGLEFLIYFQGNSAPDKSGLPSDRFSAERTGGSVSTLTIQRTQQEDSAVYLCASSLGQGVDTQYFGPGTRLTVL.

The J gene is TRBJ1-2, the V gene TRBV7-9; a weak D match, TRBD1 (5 bases). Germline V gene sequence: CDR1 SEHNR, CDR2 FQNEAQ (reference sequence). CDR3 length: 14 amino acids. Trimming took off 7 bases at V and 4 bases at J, with 16 bases between the two ends. DNA for the CDR3: TGTGCCAGCACGACCGGGGGACCGCGCTATGGCTACACCTTC. It specifies CASTTGGPRYGYTF.

The J gene is TRBJ2-1, the V gene TRBV27; D is unresolved. Germline CDR1 and CDR2: MNHEY and SMNVEV (reference sequence). V was trimmed by 5 bases and J by 0 bases, leaving 11 bases between them. The CDR3 spans 15 residues. The CDR3 loop reads CASSASSSSYNEQFF. The CDR3 bases are TGTGCCAGCAGTGCCTCCTCGAGCTCCTACAATGAGCAGTTCTTC.

The rearrangement links TRBV21-1 to TRBJ2-1; TRBD1 is the table's D call, not checked against the DNA. TRBV21-1 is deemed a pseudogene. The CDR3 has 20 amino acids. CDR3 nucleotides: TGTGCCAGCAGCAAAGCTAGGACAGGCTCTCCCAATAGCTCCTACAATGAGCAGTTCTTC. Residues: CASSKARTGSPNSSYNEQFF.

The sample holds one count of this clone. This chain connects TRBV13 to TRBJ1-6; D is uncertain. The CDR3 totals 12 residues. V lost 5 bases and J lost 9, with 8 bases in between. CDR1 and CDR2 from the germline V gene are PRHDT and FYEKMQ (reference sequence). The CDR3 coding sequence is TGTGCCAGCAGCGAAGGAGTTTCACCCCTCCACTTT. Residues: CASSEGVSPLHF.

This sequence joins TRBV27 and TRBJ1-1; D gene uncertain. Trimming removed 6 bases from V and 5 bases from J, with 13 bases in between. The CDR3 is made up of 13 amino acids. Germline V gene lookup returns CDR1 MNHEY and CDR2 SMNVEV (reference sequence). The CDR3 sequence is CASSPVLGTEAFF. The CDR3 region has the DNA TGTGCCAGCAGCCCCGTTTTGGGGACTGAAGCTTTCTTT.

The rearrangement uses TRBV6-1 and TRBJ2-2; 12 positions match TRBD2. The germline V gene has CDR1 MNHNS and CDR2 SASEGT. The junction had 6 bases not matched to a gene; V was cut back by 4 bases and J by 6 bases. This CDR3 is 16 amino acids long. CDR3 protein: CASSAFGLAGPGELFF. DNA for the CDR3: TGTGCCAGCAGTGCGTTTGGACTAGCGGGACCCGGGGAGCTGTTTTTT.

The chain links TRBV19 to TRBJ2-1; the match to TRBD2 covers 7 bases. The CDR3 runs to 18 residues. The germline V gene encodes CDR1 LNHDA and CDR2 SQIVND (reference sequence). The J segment lost 6 bases and the V segment lost 7 bases, leaving 21 bases of the junction unmatched. The CDR3 sequence: CASNPSLGGASGLNEQFF. The DNA of the CDR3 is TGTGCCAGTAATCCAAGCTTGGGGGGAGCTAGCGGACTCAATGAGCAGTTCTTC.

The chain has TRBV3-1 (or the pseudogene TRBV3-2) and TRBJ2-7, with 7 bases identical to TRBD1. The V gene end was trimmed by 1 base and the J gene end by 3 bases; junction bases not matched to a gene: 3. CDR1 LGHDT and CDR2 YNNKEL come from the germline V gene (reference sequence). The CDR3 has 14 amino acids. The CDR3 DNA sequence: TGTGCCAGCAGCCAAGCTAACAGGGGCTACGAGCAGTACTTC. Protein product: CASSQANRGYEQYF.

The chain couples TRBV27 to TRBJ1-1; TRBD1 might be the D (5 bases). The germline CDR1 and CDR2 sequences are MNHEY and SMNVEV (reference sequence). CDR3 length: 15 residues. The ends were cut back, 0 bases at V and 4 bases at J, with 12 bases in the middle. CDR3 region: CASSLSGAKGTEAFF. Here the CDR3 DNA reads TGTGCCAGCAGTTTATCAGGGGCAAAGGGCACTGAAGCTTTCTTT.

The gene calls are TRBV7-2 and TRBJ2-7; 8 bases agree with TRBD2. CDR3 length: 14 amino acids. Germline CDR1 SGHTA, CDR2 FQGNSA. V lost 7 bases, J lost 0 bases, and 5 bases stayed unmatched. The CDR3 nucleotides are TGTGCCAGCACGCTAGCGGGTCCCTCCTACGAGCAGTACTTC. It is translated as CASTLAGPSYEQYF.

The chain has TRBV27 and TRBJ2-2, with 7 bases lining up with TRBD2. The trim removed 7 bases at V and 1 base at J, leaving 3 bases unmatched. The CDR3 consists of 14 residues. Germline V gene data show CDR1 as MNHEY and CDR2 as SMNVEV (reference sequence). The DNA of the CDR3 is TGTGCCAGCACTAGCGGAGTGAACACCGGGGAGCTGTTTTTT. Its translation is CASTSGVNTGELFF.

The chain recombines TRBV6-1 with TRBJ1-2, with TRBD1 matching 8 bases. This CDR3 comprises 14 residues. The ends lost 0 bases at V and 8 bases at J; junction bases unmatched: 5. Germline CDR1 and CDR2: MNHNS and SASEGT. In DNA, the CDR3 is TGTGCCAGCAGTGAAGCAGGGCAGGGGGCAGGCTACACCTTC. Its translation is CASSEAGQGAGYTF.

The chain carries TRBV10-3 and TRBJ1-4, with D uncertain. Trimming took off 6 bases at V and 10 bases at J, with 9 bases between the two ends. Germline V gene sequence: CDR1 ENHRY, CDR2 SYGVKD. This CDR3 has 11 amino acids. The DNA of the CDR3 is TGTGCCATCAGAGAGACGGGAAAACTGTTTTTT. It is translated as CAIRETGKLFF.